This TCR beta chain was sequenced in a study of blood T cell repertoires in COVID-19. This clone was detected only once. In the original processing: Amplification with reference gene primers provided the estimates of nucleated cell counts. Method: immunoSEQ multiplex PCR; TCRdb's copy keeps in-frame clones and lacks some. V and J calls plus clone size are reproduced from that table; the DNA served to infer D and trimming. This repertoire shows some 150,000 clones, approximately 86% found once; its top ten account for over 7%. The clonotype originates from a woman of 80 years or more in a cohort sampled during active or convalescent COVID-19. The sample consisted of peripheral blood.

CDR3: CASSLSPGWDRDYEQYF. In nucleotides, the CDR3 is TGTGCCAGCAGTTTATCGCCTGGTTGGGACAGGGACTACGAGCAGTACTTC. The V gene is TRBV28, the J gene TRBJ2-7, with 9 bases aligning to TRBD1. The ends lost 1 base at V and 3 bases at J; junction bases unmatched: 10. The CDR3 runs 17 residues. The germline CDR1 and CDR2 sequences are MDHEN and SYDVKM.